The 25 T cell receptor beta chains reported below all come from one sample, sequenced in a study of cytomegalovirus exposure and HLA in healthy donors (dated by TCRdb to 2015 to 2018). Receptor libraries were prepared by the immunoSEQ multiplex PCR assay. For the multiplex PCR, a mixture combining 60 forward primers for TCR Vbeta segments and 13 reverse primers for TCR Jbeta segments was used. Here the immuneACCESS table is served through TCRdb, limited to in-frame sequences with V and J called. Missing clones are a known gap in these copies; in checked studies unresolved V genes cover under half, and the rest lacks a known reason. This sample holds under 250,000 clones; roughly 85% were observed only once. The ten largest clones capture about 0.25% of the sample. Sequenced input: PBMCs. The origin of the receptors is a girl aged 2-10 years in good health and CMV-seronegative.

V is TRBV15 and J is TRBJ1-2; a possible D gene is TRBD1 (5 bases). CDR1 is LNHNV, CDR2 YYDKDF, per germline (reference sequence). CDR3 size: 14 residues. Trimming cost V 1 base and J 4 bases, with 10 bases left between them. DNA for the CDR3: TGTGCCACCAGCAGAGTGGACACCTCCTATGGCTACACCTTC. Its protein is CATSRVDTSYGYTF.

The genes are TRBV11-2 and TRBJ1-4, with 7 positions matching TRBD1. The V and J ends lost 1 base and 8 bases, in that order; junction bases with no gene match: 13. The germline V gene has CDR1 SGHAT and CDR2 FQNNGV. The CDR3 length is 17 residues. CDR3 DNA: TGTGCCAGCAGCTTAGGCTTGGACAGGCCCCGGAGGGAAAAACTGTTTTTT. It codes for CASSLGLDRPRREKLFF.

This rearrangement joins TRBV5-1 to TRBJ2-4; unclear D gene. Germline V lookup: CDR1 SGHRS, CDR2 YFSETQ. This CDR3 contains 18 residues. Trimming stripped 0 bases from V and 6 bases from J, with 22 bases between. CDR3 loop: CASSLVGGNRVQRNIQYF. The CDR3 coding sequence is TGCGCCAGCAGCTTGGTTGGCGGTAACCGTGTTCAGAGAAACATTCAGTACTTC. The full variable domain, rest sourced from reference TRBV5-1 and TRBJ2-4, is KAGVTQTPRYLIKTRGQQVTLSCSPISGHRSVSWYQQTPGQGLQFLFEYFSETQRNKGNFPGRFSGRQFSNSRSEMNVSTLELGDSALYLCASSLVGGNRVQRNIQYFGAGTRLSVL.

The gene calls are TRBV19 and TRBJ1-5; no clear D. V gave up 6 bases and J gave up 0 bases, with 9 bases separating them. The germline V gene has CDR1 LNHDA and CDR2 SQIVND (reference sequence). This CDR3 is built from 14 residues. The CDR3 sequence is CASRLANSNQPQHF. The CDR3 nucleotides are TGTGCCAGTAGATTAGCTAATAGCAATCAGCCCCAGCATTTT.

The chain has TRBV2 and TRBJ1-2, with 9 positions matching TRBD1. Germline V gives CDR1 SNHLY, CDR2 FYNNEI. With V trimmed by 7 bases and J by 4 bases, 7 bases remained unmatched. The CDR3 runs 14 residues. The CDR3 is CASNMLTGGYGYTF. The CDR3 region has the DNA TGTGCCAGCAATATGTTGACAGGGGGCTATGGCTACACCTTC.

V usage is TRBV11-2 and J usage is TRBJ2-2, with TRBD2 as a possible D gene (5 bases). This CDR3 spans 15 amino acids. Looked up from germline, CDR1 is SGHAT and CDR2 is FQNNGV. Trimming pared 5 bases from V and 0 bases from J, leaving 10 bases between. CDR3 DNA sequence: TGTGCCAGCAGCCGCGGACTGGCGAACACCGGGGAGCTGTTTTTT. It yields the protein CASSRGLANTGELFF.

This sequence joins TRBV2 and TRBJ2-7, with 10 bases aligning to TRBD2. The germline V gene has CDR1 SNHLY and CDR2 FYNNEI. The CDR3 extends over 13 amino acids. Trimming took 5 bases from V and 4 from J; bases not matched to a gene: 2. The CDR3 sequence: CASSRTSGYEQYF. CDR3 DNA sequence: TGTGCCAGCAGTCGGACTAGCGGTTACGAGCAGTACTTC.

The chain combines TRBV6-4 with TRBJ2-1; D is uncertain. CDR3 size: 17 residues. Trimming took off 2 bases at V and 3 bases at J, with 17 bases between the two ends. Germline loops: CDR1 MRHNA, CDR2 SNTAGT. CDR3 bases: TGTGCCAGCAGTGACCCTTACACCCCGTTTGACTACAATGAGCAGTTCTTC. Its translation: CASSDPYTPFDYNEQFF.

The J gene is TRBJ2-3, the V gene TRBV19, with a tentative D call TRBD2 (6 bases). Germline CDR1 reads LNHDA; CDR2 reads SQIVND (reference sequence). V shed 5 bases and J shed 5 bases, with 20 bases lying between them. The CDR3 covers 16 residues. The CDR3: CASSSGREGTGDTQYF. As DNA, the CDR3 is TGTGCCAGTAGTTCTGGGCGGGAAGGTACAGGAGATACGCAGTATTTT. Variable domain in full (rest from reference TRBV19 and TRBJ2-3): DGGITQSPKYLFRKEGQNVTLSCEQNLNHDAMYWYRQDPGQGLRLIYYSQIVNDFQKGDIAEGYSVSREKKESFPLTVTSAQKNPTAFYLCASSSGREGTGDTQYFGPGTRLTVL.

This rearrangement joins TRBV27 to TRBJ1-2, with 7 bases aligning to TRBD1. Germline values: CDR1 MNHEY, CDR2 SMNVEV (reference sequence). The CDR3 extends over 16 amino acids. Trimming cost V 0 bases and J 8 bases; bases outside gene matches: 12. CDR3 in DNA: TGTGCCAGCAGTTTATCTCCCTTCAGGGGGGCGCAGGGCTACACCTTC. Its translation is CASSLSPFRGAQGYTF.

This chain uses TRBV15 with TRBJ1-4; TRBD1 agrees at 7 bases. The trim removed 11 bases at V and 5 bases at J, leaving 8 bases unmatched. Germline CDR1 is LNHNV and CDR2 is YYDKDF (reference sequence). The CDR3 runs 13 residues. CDR3 loop: CAVRGQNNEKLFF. The CDR3 DNA reads TGTGCCGTAAGGGGACAGAACAATGAAAAACTGTTTTTT.

The sample holds a few counts of this clone. J is TRBJ1-1 and V is TRBV19; D perhaps matches TRBD1 (6 bases). V was cut by 0 bases and J by 1 base, with 15 bases left in between. The germline V gene encodes CDR1 LNHDA and CDR2 SQIVND (reference sequence). This CDR3 has 17 residues. CDR3 DNA sequence: TGTGCCAGTAGTATAGATCCCCTAAACAGGGCGAACACTGAAGCTTTCTTT. Protein sequence: CASSIDPLNRANTEAFF.

There are a few counts of this clone. CDR3 region: CASSQEASGGAGETQYF. For the CDR3, the DNA is TGTGCCAGCAGCCAAGAGGCTAGCGGGGGGGCAGGAGAGACCCAGTACTTC. V and J are TRBV4-2 and TRBJ2-5; 12 bases map to TRBD2. Per the germline V gene, CDR1 is LGHNA and CDR2 is YNFKEQ. V was clipped by 0 bases and J by 4 bases; unmatched bases: 6. The CDR3 covers 17 residues.

The chain carries TRBV7-9 and TRBJ2-3; unclear D gene. V gave up 5 bases and J gave up 1 base, with 13 bases separating them. The CDR3 is 15 amino acids. Germline values: CDR1 SEHNR, CDR2 FQNEAQ (reference sequence). This CDR3 is CASSVPQVGTDTQYF. CDR3 nucleotide sequence: TGTGCCAGCAGCGTACCCCAGGTGGGCACAGATACGCAGTATTTT.

The rearrangement uses TRBV5-6 and TRBJ2-7; 7 bases line up with TRBD2. Trimming took 4 bases from V and 3 from J; bases not matched to a gene: 7. Germline V gene lookup returns CDR1 SGHDT and CDR2 YYEEEE. The CDR3 runs to 14 residues. The CDR3 protein is CASSPGPSGYEQYF. CDR3 sequence (DNA): TGTGCCAGCAGCCCTGGTCCTAGCGGCTACGAGCAGTACTTC.

This rearrangement joins TRBV9 to TRBJ1-1; the D gene is possibly TRBD1 (6 bases). Trimming pared 0 bases from V and 10 bases from J, leaving 13 bases between. Germline CDR1 and CDR2: SGDLS and YYNGEE. This CDR3 region has 13 residues. CDR3 loop: CASSVVETGPAFF. CDR3 sequence (DNA): TGTGCCAGCAGCGTAGTAGAGACAGGCCCAGCTTTCTTT.

V and J are TRBV5-4 and TRBJ2-5, with a tentative D call TRBD2 (7 bases). Germline CDR1 and CDR2: SGHNT and YYREEE (reference sequence). V was pared by 2 bases and J by 4 bases, with 9 bases between. CDR3 length: 13 amino acids. The CDR3 DNA reads TGTGCCAGCAGCTTAGGGGGGGGAGAGACCCAGTACTTC. It yields the protein CASSLGGGETQYF. Full variable domain (outside the CDR3, taken from reference TRBV5-4 and TRBJ2-5): ETGVTQSPTHLIKTRGQQVTLRCSSQSGHNTVSWYQQALGQGPQFIFQYYREEENGRGNFPPRFSGLQFPNYSSELNVNALELDDSALYLCASSLGGGETQYFGPGTRLLVL.

V is TRBV6-1 and J is TRBJ2-4; 9 nucleotides line up with TRBD2. The CDR3 contains 16 residues. V was clipped by 3 bases and J by 6 bases; unmatched bases: 9. CDR1 and CDR2 (germline): MNHNS, SASEGT. CDR3 region: CASSDPRLAGLNIQYF. CDR3 in DNA: TGTGCCAGCAGTGACCCCCGGCTAGCGGGATTAAACATTCAGTACTTC.

The chain combines TRBV29-1 with TRBJ1-2, with a tentative D call TRBD1 (6 bases). Trimming cost V 6 bases and J 0 bases, with 14 bases left between them. CDR1 SQVTM and CDR2 ANQGSEA come from the germline V gene. The CDR3 has 14 amino acids. The CDR3 here is CSVQGQVTNYGYTF. The CDR3 DNA sequence: TGCAGCGTCCAGGGGCAGGTTACTAACTATGGCTACACCTTC.

The V and J genes are TRBV6-6 and TRBJ2-7; TRBD1 aligns across 7 bases. Per the germline V gene, CDR1 is MNHNY and CDR2 is SVGAGI (reference sequence). CDR3 length equals 16 residues. Trimming at V came to 7 bases and at J to 5 bases, leaving 17 bases not matched to a gene. The CDR3 region is CASIRDGTAPSDEQYF. Here the CDR3 DNA reads TGTGCCAGCATTAGGGACGGGACAGCCCCGTCCGACGAGCAGTACTTC.

The chain links TRBV19 to TRBJ2-7; 7 bases agree with TRBD1. This CDR3 has 15 residues. Unmatched junction bases numbered 8, after V lost 3 bases and J lost 3 bases. The germline gives CDR1 LNHDA, CDR2 SQIVND (reference sequence). CDR3 protein: CASSISDRLFYEQYF. The CDR3 DNA reads as TGTGCCAGTAGTATTTCGGACAGGCTCTTCTACGAGCAGTACTTC.

The V gene is TRBV19, the J gene TRBJ1-2; 9 nucleotides match TRBD1. This CDR3 is built from 13 residues. The germline V gene has CDR1 LNHDA and CDR2 SQIVND (reference sequence). The CDR3: CATTVYRGQGYTF. CDR3 DNA: TGTGCTACCACGGTCTACAGGGGGCAGGGCTACACCTTC.

On this clone: An end of the junction does not agree with germline; a read error may underlie this. This chain joins TRBV4-2 and TRBJ2-7; 10 positions match TRBD2. Germline loops: CDR1 LGHNA, CDR2 YNFKEQ. The CDR3 length is 16 residues. The CDR3 nucleotides are TGTGCCAGCAGTCAAGGGGGGACTAGCGCTCCCTACGAGCAGTACTTC. Residues: CASSQGGTSAPYEQYF.

The rearrangement joins TRBV21-1 to TRBJ2-7; the table's TRBD2 call for D was not verified on the DNA. TRBV21-1 is a known pseudogene. The CDR3 is 15 amino acids. The CDR3 nucleotides read TGTGCCAGCAGCGGGGGACTAGCGTCACTCCACGAGCAGTACTTC. Translation gives CASSGGLASLHEQYF.

The chain carries TRBV5-1 and TRBJ2-6; 8 bases map to TRBD1. Losses at the gene ends were 4 bases for V and 0 bases for J; bases not matched to a gene: 9. Germline V gene data show CDR1 as SGHRS and CDR2 as YFSETQ. There are 18 residues in the CDR3. In DNA form, the CDR3 reads TGCGCCAGCAGCCCCGGGACAGGCGACTTCTCTGGGGCCAACGTCCTGACTTTC. Its translation: CASSPGTGDFSGANVLTF.